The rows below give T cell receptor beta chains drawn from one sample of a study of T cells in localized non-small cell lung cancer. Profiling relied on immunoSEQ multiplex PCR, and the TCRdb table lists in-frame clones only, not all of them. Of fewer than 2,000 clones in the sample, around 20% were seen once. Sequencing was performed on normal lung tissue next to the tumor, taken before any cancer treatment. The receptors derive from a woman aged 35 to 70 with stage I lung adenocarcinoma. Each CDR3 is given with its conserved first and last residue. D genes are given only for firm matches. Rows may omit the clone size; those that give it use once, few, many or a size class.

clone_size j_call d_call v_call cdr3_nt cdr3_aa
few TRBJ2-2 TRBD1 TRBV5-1 TGCGCCAGCAGCTCAGGGACAGTCGGCACCGGGGAGCTGTTTTTT CASSSGTVGTGELFF
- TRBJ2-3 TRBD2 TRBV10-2 TGCGCCAGCAGTTACGAGCGGGGCGGTCCTCTTAGCACAGATACGCAGTATTTT CASSYERGGPLSTDTQYF
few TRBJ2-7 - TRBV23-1 TGCGCCAGCAGCCAAGATATAGCGACAGGTTCCTACGAGCAGTACTTC CASSQDIATGSYEQYF
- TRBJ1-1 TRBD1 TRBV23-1 TGCGCCAGCAGCTACCAGACAGGGGTGGGAGCTTTCTTT CASSYQTGVGAFF
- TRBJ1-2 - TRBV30 TGTGCCTGGGTGACACCTCCCTATGGCTACACCTTC CAWVTPPYGYTF
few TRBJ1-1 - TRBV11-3 TGTGCCAGCAGCCTGGGACACCAGAACACTGAAGCTTTCTTT CASSLGHQNTEAFF
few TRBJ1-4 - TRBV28 TGTGCCAGCAGTTTAGTACAGGGTCTATCTAATGAAAAACTGTTTTTT CASSLVQGLSNEKLFF
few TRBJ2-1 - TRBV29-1 TGCAGCGTTGACAAGAGCTCCTACAATGAGCAGTTCTTC CSVDKSSYNEQFF
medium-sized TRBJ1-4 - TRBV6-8 TGTGCCAGCAGTGTAGGGAACGGGGAAAAACTGTTTTTT CASSVGNGEKLFF
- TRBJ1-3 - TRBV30 TGTGCCCGACAGACCCTCTCTGGAAACACCATATATTTT CARQTLSGNTIYF
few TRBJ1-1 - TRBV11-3 TGTGCCAGCAGCTTTTCCGGGGGATGGACTGAAGCTTTCTTT CASSFSGGWTEAFF
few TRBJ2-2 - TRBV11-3 TGTGCCAGCAGTTTTAGTAACAGAAACGCGAACACCGGGGAGCTGTTTTTT CASSFSNRNANTGELFF
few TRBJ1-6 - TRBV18 TGTGCCAGCTCCCGCAGTGATTCACCCCTCCACTTT CASSRSDSPLHF